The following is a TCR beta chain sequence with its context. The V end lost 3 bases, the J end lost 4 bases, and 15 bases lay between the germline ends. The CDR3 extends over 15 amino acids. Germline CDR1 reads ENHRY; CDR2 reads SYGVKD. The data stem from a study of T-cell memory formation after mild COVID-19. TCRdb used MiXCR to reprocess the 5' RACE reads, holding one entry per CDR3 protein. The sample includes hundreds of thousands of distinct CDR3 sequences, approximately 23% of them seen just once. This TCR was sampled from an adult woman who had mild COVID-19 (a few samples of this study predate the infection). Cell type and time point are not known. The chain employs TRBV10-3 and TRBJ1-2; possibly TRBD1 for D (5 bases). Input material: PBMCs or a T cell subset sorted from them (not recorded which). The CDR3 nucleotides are TGTGCCATCAGTGAAGAAAAGGGGAAGTCCTATGGCTACACCTTC. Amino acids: CAISEEKGKSYGYTF.